The 14 T cell receptor beta chains below come from one sample, sequenced in a study of T-cell memory formation after mild COVID-19. TCRdb reanalysed the 5' RACE reads using MiXCR and keeps one entry per CDR3 protein. The sample consists of hundreds of thousands of distinct CDR3 sequences, roughly 14% of them appearing once. Sequenced sample: PBMCs or a T cell subset sorted from them (not recorded which). The receptor set was obtained from an adult woman who had mild COVID-19 (a few samples of this study predate the infection). Cell type and time point are not known.

This clonotype was observed many times. The V call is TRBV29-1, the J call TRBJ1-4; no definite D call. Germline V gene data show CDR1 as SQVTM and CDR2 as ANQGSEA. The CDR3 is 13 residues long. With 6 bases removed from V and 5 bases from J, the gap between germline ends came to 13 bases. DNA of the CDR3: TGCAGCGTCCGGGGAGGGAGCAATGAAAAACTGTTTTTT. It yields the protein CSVRGGSNEKLFF. Based on the CDR3 plus reference TRBV29-1 and TRBJ1-4, the full variable domain is SAVISQKPSRDICQRGTSLTIQCQVDSQVTMMFWYRQQPGQSLTLIATANQGSEATYESGFVIDKFPISRPNLTFSTLTVSNMSPEDSSIYLCSVRGGSNEKLFFGSGTQLSVL.

Many counts were recorded for this clonotype. The rearrangement links TRBV7-2 to TRBJ1-2, with D tentatively TRBD1 (6 bases). CDR1 SGHTA and CDR2 FQGNSA come from the germline V gene. This CDR3 region has 15 residues. Trimming took 1 base from V and 0 from J, leaving 9 bases between them. The CDR3 loop is CASSLGTAANYGYTF. CDR3 in DNA: TGTGCCAGCAGCTTAGGGACAGCAGCTAACTATGGCTACACCTTC.

V gene TRBV6-6 combines with J gene TRBJ2-3, with 10 bases identical to TRBD2. Trimming took 2 bases from V and 2 from J; bases not matched to a gene: 4. Germline V gene sequence: CDR1 MNHNY, CDR2 SVGAGI (reference sequence). The CDR3 covers 16 residues. This chain's CDR3 is CASSYGLAGDTDTQYF. The CDR3 DNA sequence: TGTGCCAGCAGTTACGGGCTAGCGGGAGACACAGATACGCAGTATTTT.

The chain combines TRBV7-8 with TRBJ2-7, with 10 nucleotides matching TRBD2. CDR3 length equals 16 residues. Germline assignment: CDR1 SGHVS and CDR2 FQNEAQ. V lost 1 base to trimming and J lost 0 bases; unmatched junction nucleotides: 3. CDR3 nucleotide sequence: TGTGCCAGCAGCTTAGAGGCTAGCGGGGGCTCCTACGAGCAGTACTTC. This sequence encodes CASSLEASGGSYEQYF.

The chain couples TRBV5-6 to TRBJ2-6; D is uncertain. The V gene lost 2 bases and the J gene lost 0 bases, with 12 bases spanning the gap. The CDR3 spans 17 residues. Per the germline V gene, CDR1 is SGHDT and CDR2 is YYEEEE. The CDR3 spells CASSFRQASSGANVLTF. The CDR3 nucleotides are TGTGCCAGCAGCTTCCGGCAGGCAAGCTCTGGGGCCAACGTCCTGACTTTC.

J is TRBJ1-5 and V is TRBV20-1; 9 bases are a match to TRBD1. This CDR3 region has 14 residues. V shed 5 bases, J shed 7 bases, and the junction held 9 bases outside the gene matches. Germline V gene data show CDR1 as DFQATT and CDR2 as SNEGSKA (reference sequence). DNA for the CDR3: TGCAGTGCTCAGCCGGGACAGGGTATCCAGCCCCAGCATTTT. This gives the protein CSAQPGQGIQPQHF.

Worth noting for this clonotype: Relative to the germline gene, one junction end is altered; a read error may explain this. This chain uses TRBV5-1 with TRBJ1-3, with a tentative D call TRBD1 (6 bases). Per the germline V gene, CDR1 is SGHRS and CDR2 is YFSETQ. The CDR3 has 14 residues. CDR3: CAGSARGPGNTIYF. CDR3 DNA sequence: TGCGCCGGCAGCGCCAGGGGCCCTGGAAACACCATATATTTT.

This clonotype showed up many times. The rearrangement joins TRBV3-1 to TRBJ2-7; D gene uncertain. The germline V gene has CDR1 LGHDT and CDR2 YNNKEL (reference sequence). The CDR3 sequence is 16 residues long. Trimming took off 1 base at V and 3 bases at J, with 16 bases between the two ends. CDR3 coding DNA: TGTGCCAGCAGCCAAGTGATGGGCTTGGTGGGCTACGAGCAGTACTTC. Amino acid sequence: CASSQVMGLVGYEQYF.

This clonotype has ten or more counts. This rearrangement joins TRBV7-2 to TRBJ2-7; TRBD1 is a possible D gene (6 bases). Germline CDR1 SGHTA, CDR2 FQGNSA. The CDR3 is made up of 15 amino acids. V lost 5 bases and J lost 3, with 17 bases in between. Here the CDR3 DNA reads TGTGCCAGCAGCCCCCGAGGGGGATCCCACTACGAGCAGTACTTC. This sequence encodes CASSPRGGSHYEQYF.

The J gene is TRBJ2-1, the V gene TRBV20-1; D is undetermined. The germline V gene has CDR1 DFQATT and CDR2 SNEGSKA (reference sequence). There are 15 residues in the CDR3. V lost 5 bases to trimming and J lost 5 bases, with 19 bases between them. The CDR3 DNA follows: TGCAGTGCTTATACTCCCAAGCAAGGGAACAATGAGCAGTTCTTC. Protein: CSAYTPKQGNNEQFF.

The chain recombines TRBV3-1 with TRBJ2-7; 9 bases align to TRBD1. V lost 4 bases and J lost 5; bases outside the gene matches: 12. Per germline, CDR1 LGHDT and CDR2 YNNKEL (reference sequence). The CDR3 runs to 16 residues. In DNA, the CDR3 is TGTGCCAGCAGCCGCATACAGGGGGCAAGAGGAAACGAGCAGTACTTC. Translation: CASSRIQGARGNEQYF.

This clonotype was picked up a small number of times. The CDR3 is CASSQDQGSGGADTQYF. As DNA, the CDR3 is TGCGCCAGCAGCCAAGATCAAGGTAGCGGGGGGGCGGATACGCAGTATTTT. The rearrangement links TRBV4-1 to TRBJ2-3; 11 bases line up with TRBD2. The trim removed 0 bases at V and 6 bases at J, leaving 8 bases unmatched. The V gene's germline CDR1 is MGHRA and CDR2 YSYEKL. This CDR3 spans 17 amino acids.

The V call is TRBV10-3, the J call TRBJ1-2; 9 nucleotides align to TRBD1. The junction had 4 bases not matched to a gene; V was cut back by 6 bases and J by 5 bases. Germline CDR1 reads ENHRY; CDR2 reads SYGVKD. The CDR3 length is 13 residues. CDR3 in amino acids: CAISTGGVYGYTF. As DNA, the CDR3 is TGTGCCATCAGCACAGGGGGCGTATATGGCTACACCTTC.

This rearrangement joins TRBV5-1 to TRBJ2-1; D perhaps matches TRBD1 (6 bases). Germline loops: CDR1 SGHRS, CDR2 YFSETQ. This CDR3 region has 15 residues. V lost 1 base to trimming and J lost 6 bases, with 14 bases between them. The CDR3 DNA reads TGCGCCAGCAGCTTGCTTGGCAGGGGAACCAATGAGCAGTTCTTC. Translation: CASSLLGRGTNEQFF.